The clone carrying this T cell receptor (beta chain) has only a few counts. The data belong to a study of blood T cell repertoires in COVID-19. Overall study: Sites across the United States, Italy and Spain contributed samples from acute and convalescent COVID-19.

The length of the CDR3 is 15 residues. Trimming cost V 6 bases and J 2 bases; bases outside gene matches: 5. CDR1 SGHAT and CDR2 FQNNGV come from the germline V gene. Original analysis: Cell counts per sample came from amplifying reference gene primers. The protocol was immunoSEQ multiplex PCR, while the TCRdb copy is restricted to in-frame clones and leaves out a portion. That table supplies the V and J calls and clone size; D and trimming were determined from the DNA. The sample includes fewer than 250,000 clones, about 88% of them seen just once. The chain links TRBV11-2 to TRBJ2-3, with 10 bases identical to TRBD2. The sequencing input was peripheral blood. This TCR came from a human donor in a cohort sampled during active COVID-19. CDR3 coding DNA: TGTGCCAGCAGTCCTGGGACTAGCGCCACAGATACGCAGTATTTT. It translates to CASSPGTSATDTQYF.